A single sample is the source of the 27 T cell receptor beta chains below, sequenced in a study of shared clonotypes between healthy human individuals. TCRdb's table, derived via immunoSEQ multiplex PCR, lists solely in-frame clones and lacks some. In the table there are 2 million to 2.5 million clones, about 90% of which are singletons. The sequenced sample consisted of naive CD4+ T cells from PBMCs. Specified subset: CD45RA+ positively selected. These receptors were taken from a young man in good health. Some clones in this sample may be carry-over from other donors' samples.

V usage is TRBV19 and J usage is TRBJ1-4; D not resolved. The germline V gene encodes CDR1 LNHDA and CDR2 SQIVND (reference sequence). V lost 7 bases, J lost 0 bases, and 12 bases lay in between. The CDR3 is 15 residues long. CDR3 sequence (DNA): TGTGCCAGTAAAGCCTACCAGACAACTAATGAAAAACTGTTTTTT. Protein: CASKAYQTTNEKLFF.

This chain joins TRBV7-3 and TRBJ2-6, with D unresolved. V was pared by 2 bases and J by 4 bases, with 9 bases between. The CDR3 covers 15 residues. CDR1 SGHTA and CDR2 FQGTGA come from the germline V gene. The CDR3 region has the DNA TGTGCCAGCAGCTTAGAGCGACGAGGGGCCAACGTCCTGACTTTC. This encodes CASSLERRGANVLTF.

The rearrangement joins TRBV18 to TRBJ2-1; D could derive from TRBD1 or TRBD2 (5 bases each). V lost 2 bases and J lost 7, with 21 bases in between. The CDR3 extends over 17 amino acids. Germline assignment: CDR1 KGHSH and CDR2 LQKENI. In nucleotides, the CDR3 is TGTGCCAGCTCACCAGAAATGGGACGGTACATTGGAAATGAGCAGTTCTTC. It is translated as CASSPEMGRYIGNEQFF.

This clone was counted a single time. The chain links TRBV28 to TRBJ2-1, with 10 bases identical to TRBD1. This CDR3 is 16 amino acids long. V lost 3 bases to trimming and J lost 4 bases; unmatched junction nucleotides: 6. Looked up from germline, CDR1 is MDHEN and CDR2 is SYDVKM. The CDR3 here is CASSFPRTGGYNEQFF. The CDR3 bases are TGTGCCAGCAGTTTTCCTAGGACAGGGGGGTACAATGAGCAGTTCTTC.

The DNA for the CDR3 is TGTGCCAGCAGTTTATTTATTCCTAGCGGGAGGCCAAGTCCCCACGAGCAGTACTTC. This gives the protein CASSLFIPSGRPSPHEQYF. The chain recombines TRBV28 with TRBJ2-7; 11 bases line up with TRBD2. V lost 1 base, J lost 5 bases, and 16 bases stayed unmatched. This CDR3 has 19 amino acids. CDR1 and CDR2 from the germline V gene are MDHEN and SYDVKM.

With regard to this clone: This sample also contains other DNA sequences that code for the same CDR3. The CDR3 nucleotides read TGTGCCAGCAGCTTAGGAGTAGCAGGCGAGCAGTACTTC. This encodes CASSLGVAGEQYF. The V and J genes are TRBV11-3 and TRBJ2-7; D is undetermined. Germline CDR1 is SGHNT and CDR2 is YENEEA. This CDR3 comprises 13 residues. V lost 1 base to trimming and J lost 6 bases, with 10 bases between them.

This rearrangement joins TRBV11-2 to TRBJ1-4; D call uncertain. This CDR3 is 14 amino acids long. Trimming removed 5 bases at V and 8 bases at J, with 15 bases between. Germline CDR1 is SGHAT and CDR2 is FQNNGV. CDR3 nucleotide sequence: TGTGCCAGCAGCCCCCGGCGGCGGGCCGAAAAACTGTTTTTT. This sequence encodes CASSPRRRAEKLFF. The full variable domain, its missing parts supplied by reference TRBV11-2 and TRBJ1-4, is EAGVAQSPRYKIIEKRQSVAFWCNPISGHATLYWYQQILGQGPKLLIQFQNNGVVDDSQLPKDRFSAERLKGVDSTLKIQPAKLEDSAVYLCASSPRRRAEKLFFGSGTQLSVL.

The CDR3: CASSLSPPGANVLTF. DNA of the CDR3: TGTGCCAGCAGTTTATCTCCCCCCGGGGCCAACGTCCTGACTTTC. This chain connects TRBV28 to TRBJ2-6; D remains unclear. The germline V gene encodes CDR1 MDHEN and CDR2 SYDVKM. The CDR3 sequence is 15 residues long. Deletions cut 1 base from V and 4 bases from J, with 8 bases between. Supplemented by reference TRBV28 and TRBJ2-6, the full variable domain reads DVKVTQSSRYLVKRTGEKVFLECVQDMDHENMFWYRQDPGLGLRLIYFSYDVKMKEKGDIPEGYSVSREKKERFSLILESASTNQTSMYLCASSLSPPGANVLTFGAGSRLTVL.

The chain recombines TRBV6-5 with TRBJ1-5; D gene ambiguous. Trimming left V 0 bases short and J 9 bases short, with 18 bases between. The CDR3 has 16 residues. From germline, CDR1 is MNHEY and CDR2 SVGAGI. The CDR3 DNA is TGTGCCAGCAGTTACTCGTACGTCCCGGACGGGCGGCCCCAGCATTTT. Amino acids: CASSYSYVPDGRPQHF.

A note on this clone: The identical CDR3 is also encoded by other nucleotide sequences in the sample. CDR3 coding DNA: TGCGCCAGCAGCTTGGAAGGGTTGGTATACGAGCAGTACTTC. It yields the protein CASSLEGLVYEQYF. The J gene is TRBJ2-7, the V gene TRBV5-1, with unresolved D. Between the trimmed V and J ends, which lost 0 bases and 4 bases, there was a span of 11 bases. This CDR3 comprises 14 residues. Germline CDR1 is SGHRS and CDR2 is YFSETQ.

The CDR3 reads CASSGTGSAAQFF. The DNA of the CDR3 is TGTGCCAGCAGCGGGACAGGCTCCGCCGCGCAGTTCTTC. The chain uses TRBV9 and TRBJ2-1, with 7 bases that match TRBD1. From germline, CDR1 is SGDLS and CDR2 YYNGEE. V lost 3 bases to trimming and J lost 12 bases; unmatched junction nucleotides: 9. The CDR3 spans 13 residues.

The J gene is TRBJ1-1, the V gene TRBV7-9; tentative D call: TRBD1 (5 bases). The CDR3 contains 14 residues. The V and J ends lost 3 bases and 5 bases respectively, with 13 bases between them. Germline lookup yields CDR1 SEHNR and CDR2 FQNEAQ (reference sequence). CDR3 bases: TGTGCCAGCAGCTTCGCCGGGGCTCGTACTGAAGCTTTCTTT. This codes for CASSFAGARTEAFF.

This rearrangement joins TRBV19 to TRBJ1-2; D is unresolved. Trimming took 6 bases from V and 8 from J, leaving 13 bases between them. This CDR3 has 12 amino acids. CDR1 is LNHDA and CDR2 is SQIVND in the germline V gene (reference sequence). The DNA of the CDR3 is TGTGCCAGTAGCTACGGGGTGGGCGGCTACACCTTC. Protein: CASSYGVGGYTF.

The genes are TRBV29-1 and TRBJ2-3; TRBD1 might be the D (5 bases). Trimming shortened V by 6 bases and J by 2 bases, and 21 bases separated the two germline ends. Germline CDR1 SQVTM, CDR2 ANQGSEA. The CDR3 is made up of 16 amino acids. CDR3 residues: CSVGVHAGQNTDTQYF. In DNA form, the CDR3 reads TGCAGCGTAGGGGTACACGCCGGACAAAACACAGATACGCAGTATTTT.

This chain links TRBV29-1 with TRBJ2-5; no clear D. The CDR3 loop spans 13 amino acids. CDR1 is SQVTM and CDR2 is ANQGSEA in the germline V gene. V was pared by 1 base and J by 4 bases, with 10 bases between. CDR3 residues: CSVEGAPSETQYF. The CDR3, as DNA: TGCAGCGTTGAAGGGGCCCCGTCAGAGACCCAGTACTTC.

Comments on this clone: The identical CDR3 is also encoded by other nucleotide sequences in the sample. CDR3 DNA sequence: TGTGCCAGCAGTACTCCCGGGACACTGTACGAGCAGTACTTC. Translating gives CASSTPGTLYEQYF. The V and J genes are TRBV28 and TRBJ2-7, with D possibly being TRBD1 (6 bases). Trimming pared 5 bases from V and 4 bases from J, leaving 15 bases between. This CDR3 contains 14 residues. Looked up from germline, CDR1 is MDHEN and CDR2 is SYDVKM.

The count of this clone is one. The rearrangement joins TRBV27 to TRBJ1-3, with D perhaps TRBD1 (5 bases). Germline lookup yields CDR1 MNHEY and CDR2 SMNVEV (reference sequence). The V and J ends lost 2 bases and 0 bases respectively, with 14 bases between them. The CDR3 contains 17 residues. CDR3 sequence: CASSLVFGGSSGNTIYF. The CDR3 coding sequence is TGTGCCAGCAGTTTAGTGTTTGGGGGGAGCTCTGGAAACACCATATATTTT.

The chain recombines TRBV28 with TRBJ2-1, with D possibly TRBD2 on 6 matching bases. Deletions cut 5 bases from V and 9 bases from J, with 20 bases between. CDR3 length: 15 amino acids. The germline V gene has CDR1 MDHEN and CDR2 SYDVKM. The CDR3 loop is CASSRGIGRTGEQFF. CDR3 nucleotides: TGTGCCAGCAGTCGGGGGATTGGGCGGACCGGTGAGCAGTTCTTC. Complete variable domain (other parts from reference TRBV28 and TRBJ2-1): DVKVTQSSRYLVKRTGEKVFLECVQDMDHENMFWYRQDPGLGLRLIYFSYDVKMKEKGDIPEGYSVSREKKERFSLILESASTNQTSMYLCASSRGIGRTGEQFFGPGTRLTVL.

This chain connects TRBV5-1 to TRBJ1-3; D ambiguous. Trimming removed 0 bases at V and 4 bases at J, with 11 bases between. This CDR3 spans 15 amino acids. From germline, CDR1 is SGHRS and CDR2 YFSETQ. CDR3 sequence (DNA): TGCGCCAGCAGCTTGGGTCAGGCCGGGGGAAACACCATATATTTT. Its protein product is CASSLGQAGGNTIYF.

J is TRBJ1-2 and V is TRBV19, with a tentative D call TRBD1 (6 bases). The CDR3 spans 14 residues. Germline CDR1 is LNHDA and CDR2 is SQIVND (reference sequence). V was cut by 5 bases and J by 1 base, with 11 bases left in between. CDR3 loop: CASSVQGINYGYTF. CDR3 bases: TGTGCCAGTAGTGTACAGGGAATTAACTATGGCTACACCTTC.

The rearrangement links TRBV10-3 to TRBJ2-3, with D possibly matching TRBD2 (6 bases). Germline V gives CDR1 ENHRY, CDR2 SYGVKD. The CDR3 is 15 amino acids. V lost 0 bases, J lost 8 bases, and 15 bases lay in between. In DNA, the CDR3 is TGTGCCATCAGTGAGTCCCCCTCTAGCGAGGGTACGCAGTATTTT. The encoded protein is CAISESPSSEGTQYF.

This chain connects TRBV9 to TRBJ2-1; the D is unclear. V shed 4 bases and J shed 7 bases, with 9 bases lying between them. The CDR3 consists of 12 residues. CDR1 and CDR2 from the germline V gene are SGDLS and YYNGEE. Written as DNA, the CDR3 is TGTGCCAGCAGCTCGGGCCCGAATGAGCAGTTCTTC. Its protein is CASSSGPNEQFF.

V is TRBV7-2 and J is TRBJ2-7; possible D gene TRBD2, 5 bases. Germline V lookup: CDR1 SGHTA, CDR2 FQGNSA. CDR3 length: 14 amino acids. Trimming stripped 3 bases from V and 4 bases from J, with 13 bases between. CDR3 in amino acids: CASSFSEGVYEQYF. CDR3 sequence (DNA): TGTGCCAGCAGCTTCTCAGAGGGTGTATACGAGCAGTACTTC. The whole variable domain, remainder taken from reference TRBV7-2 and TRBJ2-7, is GAGVSQSPSNKVTEKGKDVELRCDPISGHTALYWYRQSLGQGLEFLIYFQGNSAPDKSGLPSDRFSAERTGGSVSTLTIQRTQQEDSAVYLCASSFSEGVYEQYFGPGTRLTVT.

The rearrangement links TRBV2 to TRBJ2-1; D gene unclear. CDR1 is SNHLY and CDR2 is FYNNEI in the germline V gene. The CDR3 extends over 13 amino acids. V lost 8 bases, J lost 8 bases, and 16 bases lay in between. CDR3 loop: CASFRVGSDEQFF. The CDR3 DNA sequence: TGTGCCAGCTTCCGGGTGGGCTCCGATGAGCAGTTCTTC.

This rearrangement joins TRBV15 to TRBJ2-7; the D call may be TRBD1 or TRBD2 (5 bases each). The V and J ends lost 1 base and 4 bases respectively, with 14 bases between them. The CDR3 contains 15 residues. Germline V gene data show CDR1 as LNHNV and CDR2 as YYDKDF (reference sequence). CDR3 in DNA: TGTGCCACCAGCAGAGGAGGGGTTGGGGTATACGAGCAGTACTTC. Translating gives CATSRGGVGVYEQYF. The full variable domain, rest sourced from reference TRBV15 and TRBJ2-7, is DAMVIQNPRYQVTQFGKPVTLSCSQTLNHNVMYWYQQKSSQAPKLLFHYYDKDFNNEADTPDNFQSRRPNTSFCFLDIRSPGLGDTAMYLCATSRGGVGVYEQYFGPGTRLTVT.

In DNA, the CDR3 is TGTGCCAGTATCCCACCCGCGGGAAACACCATATATTTT. The encoded protein is CASIPPAGNTIYF. V usage is TRBV19 and J usage is TRBJ1-3; D not certain. The CDR3 totals 13 residues. CDR1 and CDR2 (germline): LNHDA, SQIVND (reference sequence). V was cut by 7 bases and J by 4 bases, with 11 bases left in between.

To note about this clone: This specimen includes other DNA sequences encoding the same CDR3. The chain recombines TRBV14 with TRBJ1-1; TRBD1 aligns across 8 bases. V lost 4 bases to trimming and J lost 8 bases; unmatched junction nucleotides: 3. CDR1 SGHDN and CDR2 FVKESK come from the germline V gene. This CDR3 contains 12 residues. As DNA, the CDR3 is TGTGCCAGCAGCCGGACAGGGCCCGAAGCTTTCTTT. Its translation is CASSRTGPEAFF.